Listed below are T cell receptor beta chains from one sample, sequenced in a study of neurological immune-mediated disorders. TCRdb recomputed calls from the 5' RACE reads with MiXCR, one row per CDR3 protein. The sample shows around 50,000 distinct CDR3 sequences, about an eighth of them seen only once. Sequenced: PBMCs. These receptor sequences come from a male donor with HTLV-1-associated myelopathy (HAM/TSP). CDR3s include the opening cysteine and the closing phenylalanine or tryptophan. Each record gives: D gene, J gene, V gene, CDR3 length, clone size, CDR3 DNA, CDR3 protein. D genes are given only for firm matches. A clone size is listed for some rows: how often the clone was seen (once, few, many), or a class if it is expanded.

D: -
J: TRBJ1-3
V: TRBV7-8
length: 14
size: many
DNA: TGTGCCAGCAGCCCCCAGAGCTCTGGAAACACCATATATTTT
CDR3: CASSPQSSGNTIYF

D: -
J: TRBJ1-6
V: TRBV20-1
length: 15
size: many
DNA: TGCAGTGCTGTTAACTCCGGGACGGAGAATTCACCCCTCCACTTT
CDR3: CSAVNSGTENSPLHF

D: -
J: TRBJ1-1
V: TRBV5-1
length: 13
size: many
DNA: TGCGCCAGCAGCGGCGCACCGAACACTGAAGCTTTCTTT
CDR3: CASSGAPNTEAFF

D: -
J: TRBJ2-3
V: TRBV11-3
length: 14
size: many
DNA: TGTGCCAGCAGCTTAGGGGGCAGAACAGATACGCAGTATTTT
CDR3: CASSLGGRTDTQYF

D: TRBD1
J: TRBJ1-2
V: TRBV20-1
length: 13
size: many
DNA: TGCAGTGCCAGGGGGGGACAGAACTATGGCTACACCTTC
CDR3: CSARGGQNYGYTF

D: -
J: TRBJ1-5
V: TRBV6-1
length: 14
size: many
DNA: TGTGCCAGCAGTGCCCAGAGTAGCAATCAGCCCCAGCATTTT
CDR3: CASSAQSSNQPQHF

D: -
J: TRBJ2-5
V: TRBV18
length: 14
size: -
DNA: TGTGCCAGCTCACGCAGCCGGCGGGTGGAGACCCAGTACTTC
CDR3: CASSRSRRVETQYF

D: TRBD2
J: TRBJ2-5
V: TRBV5-8
length: 17
size: few
DNA: TGTGCCAGCAGCCCCGGGACTAGCGGGGGACCACAAGAGACCCAGTACTTC
CDR3: CASSPGTSGGPQETQYF

D: -
J: TRBJ2-1
V: TRBV2
length: 15
size: many
DNA: TGTGCCAGCAGTGCAATCGCCAACGACTACAATGAGCAGTTCTTC
CDR3: CASSAIANDYNEQFF

D: -
J: TRBJ1-5
V: TRBV12-3/TRBV12-4
length: 13
size: many
DNA: TGTGCCAGCAGTTGGACAGAGCAACAGCCCCAGCATTTT
CDR3: CASSWTEQQPQHF

D: -
J: TRBJ1-5
V: TRBV20-1
length: 14
size: many
DNA: TGCAGTGCTAGACCCCAAAGGGGCAATCAGCCCCAGCATTTT
CDR3: CSARPQRGNQPQHF

D: TRBD1
J: TRBJ1-5
V: TRBV7-9
length: 15
size: many
DNA: TGTGCCAGCAGTCCGGACAGGGAGGGCAATCAGCCCCAGCATTTT
CDR3: CASSPDREGNQPQHF

D: -
J: TRBJ2-1
V: TRBV3-1
length: 15
size: -
DNA: TGTGCCAGCAGCCAAGGGGTCAAGAAACACAATGATCAGTTCTTC
CDR3: CASSQGVKKHNDQFF

D: TRBD1
J: TRBJ2-2
V: TRBV20-1
length: 17
size: many
DNA: TGCAGTGCTAGAGACCCGGCAGGACAGGGTACGGCCGGGGAGCTGTTTTTT
CDR3: CSARDPAGQGTAGELFF

D: -
J: TRBJ2-7
V: TRBV3-1
length: 15
size: many
DNA: TGTGCCAGCAGCCAAGAGCAGGTAGCTACCTACGAGCAGTACTTC
CDR3: CASSQEQVATYEQYF

D: -
J: TRBJ1-1
V: TRBV7-9
length: 11
size: -
DNA: TGTGCCATCCCGGTGAACACTGAAGCTTTCTTT
CDR3: CAIPVNTEAFF

D: -
J: TRBJ1-4
V: TRBV5-1
length: 15
size: many
DNA: TGCGCCAGCAGCTGGGGGACGGCGACTAATGAAAAACTGTTTTTT
CDR3: CASSWGTATNEKLFF

D: -
J: TRBJ1-1
V: TRBV5-1
length: 13
size: many
DNA: TGCGCCAGCAGCGACTCTAGGGGGAGTGAAGCTTTCTTT
CDR3: CASSDSRGSEAFF

D: TRBD2
J: TRBJ2-5
V: TRBV5-1
length: 15
size: medium-sized
DNA: TGCGCCAGCAGCCCCGGACTAGCGGGGACAGAGACCCAGTACTTC
CDR3: CASSPGLAGTETQYF

D: -
J: TRBJ1-1
V: TRBV5-1
length: 15
size: once
DNA: TGCTCCAGCACCCTCACCCCTGGGTTGCACACTGAAGCTTTCTTT
CDR3: CSSTLTPGLHTEAFF

D: TRBD1
J: TRBJ1-4
V: TRBV7-2
length: 16
size: many
DNA: TGTGCCAGCAGCTTAGTTGTGGGGACAGGGGGAGAAAAACTGTTTTTT
CDR3: CASSLVVGTGGEKLFF

D: -
J: TRBJ1-5
V: TRBV27
length: 15
size: many
DNA: TGTGCCAGCAGTTTATCTCTTCCAGGATCCGTTCCCCAGCATTTT
CDR3: CASSLSLPGSVPQHF

D: -
J: TRBJ1-5
V: TRBV20-1
length: 14
size: many
DNA: TGCAGTGCTAGACGAGGGAGCGACAATCAGCCCCAGCATTTT
CDR3: CSARRGSDNQPQHF

D: -
J: TRBJ2-7
V: TRBV7-2
length: 14
size: many
DNA: TGTGCCAGCAGCTTCGACTGGAGCTCCTACGAGCAGTACTTC
CDR3: CASSFDWSSYEQYF

D: -
J: TRBJ2-1
V: TRBV12-3/TRBV12-4
length: 11
size: -
DNA: TGTGCCAGCAGTTTTCTAAGTGAGTGGTTCTTC
CDR3: CASSFLSEWFF

D: TRBD1
J: TRBJ2-2
V: TRBV5-1
length: 15
size: -
DNA: TGTGCCAGCAGTTGGGGGACAGGAAACACCGTGGAGCTGTTTTTT
CDR3: CASSWGTGNTVELFF

D: TRBD1
J: TRBJ2-3
V: TRBV7-2
length: 15
size: many
DNA: TGTGCCAGCAGCCTTGCCAGGGGGCGCACAGATACGCAGTATTTT
CDR3: CASSLARGRTDTQYF

D: TRBD1
J: TRBJ1-3
V: TRBV24-1
length: 14
size: many
DNA: TGTGCCACCAGTGGCACAGGGGAAGGAGACACCATATATTTT
CDR3: CATSGTGEGDTIYF

D: -
J: TRBJ2-1
V: TRBV5-1
length: 16
size: -
DNA: TGCGCCAGCAGCTTCCCGTTGGGGGGACTCGTAAATGAGCAGTTCTTC
CDR3: CASSFPLGGLVNEQFF

D: -
J: TRBJ1-5
V: TRBV7-9
length: 12
size: many
DNA: TGTGCCAGCAGCTTCGGGGTACAGCCCCAGCATTTT
CDR3: CASSFGVQPQHF

D: TRBD1
J: TRBJ2-7
V: TRBV10-3
length: 15
size: many
DNA: TGTGCCATCAGGGAGGGGACAGGGACCTCCTACGAGCAGTACTTC
CDR3: CAIREGTGTSYEQYF

D: -
J: TRBJ2-1
V: TRBV24-1
length: 15
size: many
DNA: TGTGCCACCAGCCTTCGGACAGCAGCCTACAATGAGCAGTTCTTC
CDR3: CATSLRTAAYNEQFF

D: -
J: TRBJ2-3
V: TRBV20-1
length: 11
size: many
DNA: TGCAGTGCCCCCCAGGGGGATACGCAGTATTTT
CDR3: CSAPQGDTQYF

D: TRBD2
J: TRBJ2-3
V: TRBV5-1
length: 15
size: many
DNA: TGCGCCAGCAGCTTCGGGACTAGCGGGGGAGATACGCAGTATTTT
CDR3: CASSFGTSGGDTQYF

D: -
J: TRBJ2-5
V: TRBV20-1
length: 13
size: many
DNA: TGCAGTGCTCCCCTAGGGGCCCAAGAGACCCAGTACTTC
CDR3: CSAPLGAQETQYF

D: -
J: TRBJ2-5
V: TRBV4-2
length: 16
size: many
DNA: TGTGCCAGCAGCCAAGTTTCCCAGTCGATCCAAGAGACCCAGTACTTC
CDR3: CASSQVSQSIQETQYF

D: -
J: TRBJ2-3
V: TRBV10-3
length: 17
size: many
DNA: TGTGCCATCAGTGAGGGAGGTGGGGGGGCCGAAGGAGATACGCAGTATTTT
CDR3: CAISEGGGGAEGDTQYF

D: TRBD1
J: TRBJ2-1
V: TRBV29-1
length: 11
size: -
DNA: TGCAGCGTTGGGGGACAGGGGATAATTTTCTTC
CDR3: CSVGGQGIIFF

D: TRBD1
J: TRBJ1-5
V: TRBV5-1
length: 14
size: many
DNA: TGCGCCAGCAGCTACGGGACAGGTTCATCGCCCCAGCATTTT
CDR3: CASSYGTGSSPQHF

D: TRBD1
J: TRBJ2-3
V: TRBV4-1
length: 19
size: many
DNA: TGCGCCAGCAGCCAAGATACACACAGAGGGGGCAGTGGGTCAGATACGCAGTATTTT
CDR3: CASSQDTHRGGSGSDTQYF

D: TRBD1
J: TRBJ1-5
V: TRBV20-1
length: 18
size: many
DNA: TGCAGTGCTAGATCGTACTCGGCAGGGAGGGGGCTCAATCAGCCCCAGCATTTT
CDR3: CSARSYSAGRGLNQPQHF